Below, 10 T cell receptor beta chains from the same sample are listed, as sequenced in a study of T cell clonotyping in hematopoietic cell transplantation (dated by TCRdb to about 2021). The protocol used for the library was the immunoSEQ multiplex PCR assay. Sourced from immuneACCESS, this table was stored by TCRdb with only in-frame sequences that have V and J called. A share of the clones is absent; for the studies checked, an unresolved V gene accounts for under half, and the remainder has no known explanation. The sample table lists roughly 13,000 clones, about three fifths of them with a count of one. 7.5% to 10% of the sample is held by the ten biggest clonotypes. The sequencing sample was made of PBMCs. These TCRs come from a human donor who either received an allogeneic hematopoietic cell transplant for a myeloid malignancy or was a related donor (not recorded which). Some clones in this sample may be carry-over from other donors' samples.

This sequence joins TRBV28 and TRBJ1-3; perhaps TRBD1 as D (5 bases). V lost 4 bases and J 6 bases, leaving 13 bases between the germline ends. Per germline, CDR1 MDHEN and CDR2 SYDVKM. The CDR3 contains 14 residues. The CDR3 spells CASSSTVLQNTIYF. For the CDR3, the DNA is TGTGCCAGCAGTTCGACAGTTCTTCAAAACACCATATATTTT.

The gene calls are TRBV6-5 and TRBJ2-7; TRBD1 matches at 8 bases. This CDR3 is built from 15 residues. Germline CDR1 reads MNHEY; CDR2 reads SVGAGI. Trimming removed 6 bases from V and 3 bases from J; junction bases left unmatched: 10. The chain's CDR3 is CASSIGQGHFYEQYF. The CDR3 DNA reads as TGTGCCAGCAGCATAGGACAGGGCCATTTCTACGAGCAGTACTTC.

The CDR3 sequence: CAWSRGEGQPQHF. The CDR3 DNA reads as TGTGCCTGGAGCAGGGGCGAGGGTCAGCCCCAGCATTTT. The chain links TRBV30 to TRBJ1-5, with D perhaps matching TRBD1 (6 bases). The CDR3 is 13 residues long. The germline gives CDR1 GTSNPN, CDR2 SVGIG (reference sequence). V dropped 3 bases and J dropped 6 bases, with 12 bases sitting between them.

This rearrangement joins TRBV4-3 to TRBJ1-1; possible D gene TRBD1, 5 bases. The V end lost 3 bases, the J end lost 7 bases, and 15 bases lay between the germline ends. Per the germline V gene, CDR1 is LGHNA and CDR2 is YSLEER. The CDR3 is made up of 14 amino acids. CDR3 sequence (DNA): TGCGCCAGCAGCCAGCCAGGGCCTGGGAATGAAGCTTTCTTT. The encoded protein is CASSQPGPGNEAFF.

This clone was counted between two and nine times. Likely a read error: the CDR3 ends without its conserved phenylalanine or tryptophan. CDR3 DNA: TGTGCCTGGAGTGTAGGGACAGGACCCACAGATACGCAGTATCTT. Translating it yields CAWSVGTGPTDTQYL. The V and J genes are TRBV30 and TRBJ2-3; 8 nucleotides match TRBD1. J gave up 2 bases and V 0 bases, and 4 bases lay outside the gene matches. CDR1 GTSNPN and CDR2 SVGIG come from the germline V gene (reference sequence). The CDR3 length is 15 residues.

This chain joins TRBV25-1 and TRBJ2-7; no definite D call. Per germline, CDR1 MGHDK and CDR2 SYGVNS. CDR3 length: 12 residues. The germline V and J ends were trimmed by 7 bases and 3 bases, with 10 bases remaining between them. The CDR3 here is CASTDGRYEQYF. For the CDR3, the DNA is TGTGCCAGCACAGACGGTCGCTACGAGCAGTACTTC.

The chain has TRBV4-1 and TRBJ2-7, with 7 bases matching TRBD2. Germline values: CDR1 MGHRA, CDR2 YSYEKL. The trim removed 4 bases at V and 3 bases at J, leaving 9 bases unmatched. The CDR3 is 15 amino acids. CDR3 amino acids: CASSLSGLGIYEQYF. The CDR3 DNA sequence: TGCGCCAGCAGCCTCTCTGGACTAGGAATCTACGAGCAGTACTTC.

V usage is TRBV10-1 and J usage is TRBJ2-7, with 10 positions matching TRBD2. V lost 0 bases and J lost 2; bases outside the gene matches: 7. The CDR3 is 17 amino acids. Germline CDR1 reads WNHNN; CDR2 reads SYGVQD (reference sequence). The CDR3 here is CASSESVRAGGPYEQYF. CDR3 coding DNA: TGCGCCAGCAGTGAGTCTGTACGAGCGGGAGGGCCCTACGAGCAGTACTTC.

This clone was seen only a few times. The gene calls are TRBV9 and TRBJ1-1; D uncertain. This CDR3 has 13 residues. Germline values: CDR1 SGDLS, CDR2 YYNGEE. Trimming removed 0 bases from V and 1 base from J, with 4 bases in between. The DNA of the CDR3 is TGTGCCAGCAGCGTAGGGTCGAACACTGAAGCTTTCTTT. This translates into CASSVGSNTEAFF.

This clone was recorded a few times. The CDR3 sequence: CASSGALGGYTEAFF. The CDR3 DNA sequence: TGTGCCAGCAGCGGAGCTCTTGGCGGGTACACTGAAGCTTTCTTT. The chain is built from TRBV11-2 and TRBJ1-1; D gene ambiguous. V dropped 5 bases and J dropped 3 bases, with 16 bases sitting between them. Germline V gives CDR1 SGHAT, CDR2 FQNNGV. The CDR3 sequence is 15 residues long.